The present T cell receptor (beta chain) was sequenced within a study of blood T cells in healthy people across ages. Study-wide points: Calculation of diversity from one million T cells yielded estimates considered to be underestimates. Higher diversity and more naive CD4+ cells were features of long-lived donors, compared to aged donors.

This clonotype occurred many times. Its target is not known. Trimming shortened V by 3 bases and J by 1 base, and 5 bases separated the two germline ends. Looked up from germline, CDR1 is ENHRY and CDR2 is SYGVKD. The CDR3 has 13 amino acids. Per sample, a minimum of 6 million PBMCs were isolated. Combining a sample-barcoded 5' primer with a J-beta primer mix, a second PCR ran for 7 to 11 cycles. TCRdb used MiXCR to reprocess the 5' RACE reads, holding one entry per CDR3 protein. In the table there are some 900,000 distinct CDR3 sequences, 25% to 35% of which are singletons. The TCR was taken from an elderly woman in good health. The chain links TRBV10-3 to TRBJ2-3, with D unresolved. Source material: blood. The CDR3 nucleotides are TGTGCCATCAGTGATAAAGGCACAGATACGCAGTATTTT. Its translation is CAISDKGTDTQYF.